One and the same sample provided the 32 T cell receptor beta chains below, sequenced in a study of CD8 T cells in ankylosing spondylitis. TCRdb independently ran MiXCR on the 5' RACE reads; one entry per CDR3 protein. The sample lists some 200,000 distinct CDR3 sequences, around 24% occurring once. The source material was blood, either unsorted or a sorted T cell fraction (not recorded which). The source is a male donor with ankylosing spondylitis or in good health (not recorded which).

As regards this clonotype: A much larger clonotype is one base distant, so this may be a read error. The chain employs TRBV20-1 and TRBJ2-7; D is uncertain. The CDR3 runs to 11 residues. The germline V gene has CDR1 DFQATT and CDR2 SNEGSKA (reference sequence). Trimming cost V 4 bases and J 4 bases, with 8 bases left between them. This CDR3 reads CSAKDLYEQYF. CDR3 nucleotides: TGCAGTGCTAAAGACTTATACGAGCAGTACTTC.

The V and J genes are TRBV6-5 and TRBJ2-1; the match to TRBD2 covers 8 bases. Germline-derived CDR1 and CDR2 are MNHEY and SVGAGI. The CDR3 is made up of 15 amino acids. V shed 2 bases, J shed 8 bases, and the junction held 8 bases outside the gene matches. In nucleotides, the CDR3 is TGTGCCAGCAGTTACGGCCTAGCGGGTTACTATGAGCAGTTCTTC. Translation gives CASSYGLAGYYEQFF.

The chain has TRBV20-1 and TRBJ2-1; no clear D gene. The CDR3 length is 16 residues. Germline V gene sequence: CDR1 DFQATT, CDR2 SNEGSKA (reference sequence). V lost 6 bases and J 0 bases, leaving 18 bases between the germline ends. CDR3 nucleotides: TGCAGTGCAAAGGGATCCAACCCGAGCTCCTACAATGAGCAGTTCTTC. Its translation is CSAKGSNPSSYNEQFF.

The chain carries TRBV12-3 or TRBV12-4 and TRBJ1-1, with TRBD1 as a possible D gene (5 bases). The CDR3 has 17 residues. The ends were cut back, 5 bases at V and 5 bases at J, with 24 bases in the middle. The CDR3 loop is CASSALTLRVRSTEAFF. The CDR3, as DNA: TGTGCCAGCAGTGCCCTAACCCTCAGGGTAAGGAGTACTGAAGCTTTCTTT.

This clonotype was picked up many times. The chain is built from TRBV6-5 and TRBJ2-7; no clear D. The CDR3 is made up of 14 amino acids. From germline, CDR1 is MNHEY and CDR2 SVGAGI. The V and J ends lost 0 bases and 0 bases respectively, with 6 bases between them. The CDR3 loop is CASSYSQNSYEQYF. For the CDR3, the DNA is TGTGCCAGCAGTTACTCCCAAAACTCCTACGAGCAGTACTTC.

The sample holds many counts of this clonotype. V and J are TRBV6-1 and TRBJ1-1, with 8 bases aligning to TRBD1. This CDR3 is built from 16 residues. The trim removed 5 bases at V and 1 base at J, leaving 9 bases unmatched. Germline V gene lookup returns CDR1 MNHNS and CDR2 SASEGT. The CDR3: CASSRRQGTQNTEAFF. The CDR3 DNA is TGTGCCAGCAGTCGCCGACAGGGGACTCAGAACACTGAAGCTTTCTTT.

This clonotype was counted many times. This rearrangement joins TRBV5-1 to TRBJ2-1; 13 bases match TRBD2. Germline V gives CDR1 SGHRS, CDR2 YFSETQ. The CDR3 runs 16 residues. Losses at the gene ends were 4 bases for V and 2 bases for J; bases not matched to a gene: 3. Written as DNA, the CDR3 is TGCGCCAGCAGCGGGACTAGCGGGAAAGCCTACAATGAGCAGTTCTTC. This codes for CASSGTSGKAYNEQFF. Filled out from reference TRBV5-1 and TRBJ2-1, the complete variable domain reads KAGVTQTPRYLIKTRGQQVTLSCSPISGHRSVSWYQQTPGQGLQFLFEYFSETQRNKGNFPGRFSGRQFSNSRSEMNVSTLELGDSALYLCASSGTSGKAYNEQFFGPGTRLTVL.

This clonotype was detected many times. The rearrangement links TRBV29-1 to TRBJ2-3, with 7 bases aligning to TRBD1. The V segment lost 6 bases and the J segment 4 bases; nucleotides outside the gene matches: 4. Per germline, CDR1 SQVTM and CDR2 ANQGSEA. The CDR3 is made up of 12 amino acids. CDR3 nucleotides: TGCAGCGTCCTAGGGGGCGCAGATACGCAGTATTTT. Translated: CSVLGGADTQYF.

Ten or more counts support this clonotype. CDR3: CSGGQGASEQYF. The DNA of the CDR3 is TGCAGCGGAGGGCAGGGGGCATCCGAGCAGTACTTC. The chain links TRBV29-1 to TRBJ2-7, with 8 bases aligning to TRBD1. Germline CDR1 and CDR2: SQVTM and ANQGSEA. After removal of 7 bases from V and 6 bases from J, the junction contained 8 bases not matched to a gene. The length of the CDR3 is 12 residues.

Notes on this clonotype: One end of the junction does not line up with germline, which may come from a read error. This sequence joins TRBV20-1 and TRBJ2-3, with 9 bases aligning to TRBD2. The germline gives CDR1 DFQATT, CDR2 SNEGSKA (reference sequence). There are 13 residues in the CDR3. In DNA form, the CDR3 reads TGCAGTCCTAGCGGGACTACTACAGATACGCAGTATTTT. As protein: CSPSGTTTDTQYF.

This clonotype turned up a few times. The chain is built from TRBV7-2 and TRBJ2-7; 10 nucleotides agree with TRBD2. This CDR3 has 14 residues. V was clipped by 3 bases and J by 5 bases; unmatched bases: 4. CDR1 SGHTA and CDR2 FQGNSA come from the germline V gene. The CDR3 DNA is TGTGCCAGCAGCTTTCTAGCGGGAGTCGACGAGCAGTACTTC. It translates to CASSFLAGVDEQYF.

This clonotype has just a few counts. This chain joins TRBV10-2 and TRBJ2-1; 8 positions match TRBD2. The length of the CDR3 is 15 residues. The ends lost 4 bases at V and 0 bases at J; junction bases unmatched: 2. CDR1 is WSHSY, CDR2 SAAADI, per germline. CDR3: CASSGSGSSYNEQFF. CDR3 DNA sequence: TGCGCCAGCAGTGGGAGCGGGAGCTCCTACAATGAGCAGTTCTTC.

This clonotype has just one count. The rearrangement joins TRBV10-3 to TRBJ2-7; either TRBD1 or TRBD2 may supply D (6 bases each). V was cut by 4 bases and J by 3 bases, with 19 bases left in between. Germline-derived CDR1 and CDR2 are ENHRY and SYGVKD. The CDR3 runs 16 residues. CDR3 nucleotides: TGTGCCATCAGTGGGTTTGAGGGGGTGGGGGGCTACGAGCAGTACTTC. Its translation: CAISGFEGVGGYEQYF.

On this clonotype: A much bigger clone sits one base away, suggesting this may be a read error. The chain has TRBV3-1 and TRBJ1-1, with a tentative D call TRBD1 (6 bases). The CDR3 spans 14 residues. Germline-derived CDR1 and CDR2 are LGHDT and YNNKEL (reference sequence). CDR3 nucleotide sequence: TGTACCAGCAGCCACGTGGCAGGGGACACTGAAGCTTTCTTT. Residues: CTSSHVAGDTEAFF.

Turning to this clonotype: A much larger clone differs by one base, so this may be a read error. The CDR3 region has the DNA TGTGCCAGCTTGCAATCCGGGCCCAAGGGAGAAAAACTGTTTTTT. Residues: CASLQSGPKGEKLFF. V is TRBV18 and J is TRBJ1-4; no clear D. This CDR3 is built from 15 residues. V was trimmed by 7 bases and J by 8 bases, leaving 20 bases between them. CDR1 KGHSH and CDR2 LQKENI come from the germline V gene. The whole variable domain, filled in from reference TRBV18 and TRBJ1-4, reads NAGVMQNPRHLVRRRGQEARLRCSPMKGHSHVYWYRQLPEEGLKFMVYLQKENIIDESGMPKERFSAEFPKEGPSILRIQQVVRGDSAAYFCASLQSGPKGEKLFFGSGTQLSVL.

This clonotype came up a few times. The V call is TRBV9, the J call TRBJ1-4; D remains unclear. The CDR3 sequence is 15 residues long. Trimming took 4 bases from V and 0 from J, leaving 10 bases between them. Germline CDR1 SGDLS, CDR2 YYNGEE. Here the CDR3 DNA reads TGTGCCAGCAGCCTAACCGGAGCAACTAATGAAAAACTGTTTTTT. It encodes CASSLTGATNEKLFF.

V usage is TRBV7-2 and J usage is TRBJ2-5, with 8 bases identical to TRBD1. V lost 6 bases and J lost 7; bases outside the gene matches: 13. CDR3 size: 15 residues. Germline V gene lookup returns CDR1 SGHTA and CDR2 FQGNSA. CDR3: CASRPSQGAKGTQYF. The CDR3 DNA is TGTGCCAGCAGGCCTAGCCAGGGGGCTAAGGGGACCCAGTACTTC.

J is TRBJ2-3 and V is TRBV13; 9 bases are shared with TRBD2. The CDR3 has 16 residues. The germline CDR1 and CDR2 sequences are PRHDT and FYEKMQ (reference sequence). The V segment lost 5 bases and the J segment 2 bases; nucleotides outside the gene matches: 8. CDR3: CASSKISGSVTDTQYF. The CDR3 nucleotides are TGTGCCAGCAGCAAAATTAGCGGGAGCGTCACAGATACGCAGTATTTT.

The J gene is TRBJ2-3, the V gene TRBV10-2; 9 nucleotides align to TRBD2. The CDR3 is made up of 16 amino acids. V gave up 7 bases and J gave up 2 bases; unmatched junction bases: 10. Germline loops: CDR1 WSHSY, CDR2 SAAADI. This chain's CDR3 is CASIPASGVHTDTQYF. CDR3 nucleotides: TGCGCCAGCATCCCGGCTAGCGGGGTGCACACAGATACGCAGTATTTT.

The chain recombines TRBV4-2 with TRBJ1-6; 8 bases match TRBD1. V was clipped by 0 bases and J by 0 bases; unmatched bases: 7. Germline V gene data show CDR1 as LGHNA and CDR2 as YNFKEQ. There are 19 residues in the CDR3. The CDR3 reads CASSQELAGGSSYNSPLHF. The CDR3 nucleotides read TGTGCCAGCAGCCAAGAGCTGGCAGGGGGCAGCTCCTATAATTCACCCCTCCACTTT.

This clonotype was seen repeatedly, ten times or more. This chain links TRBV5-1 with TRBJ1-1, with D possibly being TRBD1 (6 bases). V shed 4 bases and J shed 1 base, with 14 bases lying between them. Germline V gives CDR1 SGHRS, CDR2 YFSETQ. CDR3 length: 15 residues. The CDR3 region has the DNA TGCGCCAGCAGCCCGCGGACAGCCAAGAACACTGAAGCTTTCTTT. It encodes CASSPRTAKNTEAFF.

The chain links TRBV12-3 or TRBV12-4 to TRBJ2-3, with 7 bases aligning to TRBD2. The CDR3 runs to 14 residues. J gave up 4 bases and V 6 bases, and 7 bases lay outside the gene matches. The CDR3 here is CASSTTSVADTQYF. CDR3 sequence (DNA): TGTGCCAGCAGCACTACTAGCGTAGCAGATACGCAGTATTTT.

V usage is TRBV20-1 and J usage is TRBJ2-7; 7 nucleotides agree with TRBD2. The CDR3 spans 14 residues. Germline V gene data show CDR1 as DFQATT and CDR2 as SNEGSKA (reference sequence). V lost 4 bases, J lost 0 bases, and 6 bases stayed unmatched. The CDR3 DNA sequence: TGCAGTGCTACCCTTACTAGCGCCTCCTACGAGCAGTACTTC. Amino acids: CSATLTSASYEQYF.

The table lists this clonotype with many counts. The chain uses TRBV7-6 and TRBJ1-5; D uncertain. This CDR3 has 14 amino acids. The germline V and J ends were trimmed by 0 bases and 0 bases, with 3 bases remaining between them. From germline, CDR1 is SGHVS and CDR2 FNYEAQ. The CDR3 protein is CASSLAVSNQPQHF. The CDR3 DNA reads TGTGCCAGCAGCTTAGCGGTTAGCAATCAGCCCCAGCATTTT.

The V and J genes are TRBV6-7 and TRBJ1-2, with unresolved D. TRBV6-7 qualifies as an ORF whose function is uncertain. The CDR3 contains 17 residues. Trimming took off 5 bases at V and 7 bases at J, with 26 bases between the two ends. The CDR3 here is CASSDPRPLPNGTGYTF. CDR3 DNA sequence: TGTGCCAGCAGTGACCCTCGGCCCCTGCCAAACGGTACTGGCTACACCTTC.

This clonotype has a handful of counts. The chain uses TRBV6-1 and TRBJ2-1, with TRBD2 matching over 12 bases. V lost 8 bases and J lost 4; bases outside the gene matches: 3. Germline-derived CDR1 and CDR2 are MNHNS and SASEGT. The CDR3 is 14 amino acids. The CDR3 sequence is CASRLAGGYNEQFF. The CDR3 DNA is TGTGCCAGCCGGCTAGCGGGAGGGTACAATGAGCAGTTCTTC.

The sample holds many counts of this clonotype. The J gene is TRBJ2-1, the V gene TRBV2, with D possibly being TRBD1 (5 bases). The CDR3 has 12 residues. Trimming took 6 bases from V and 10 from J, leaving 13 bases between them. Germline lookup yields CDR1 SNHLY and CDR2 FYNNEI. The CDR3 spells CASRGMGPEQFF. CDR3 nucleotide sequence: TGTGCCAGCAGGGGGATGGGGCCGGAGCAGTTCTTC.

This clonotype was found a few times. This chain joins TRBV20-1 and TRBJ2-7; D is unresolved. From germline, CDR1 is DFQATT and CDR2 SNEGSKA (reference sequence). Trimming took 1 base from V and 3 from J, leaving 16 bases between them. The CDR3 length is 15 residues. The CDR3 DNA reads TGCAGTGCTAGAGGGGCCGTCCCCCTTAACTACGAGCAGTACTTC. This sequence encodes CSARGAVPLNYEQYF.

This clonotype was detected many times. The rearrangement joins TRBV5-6 to TRBJ2-5; tentatively, D is TRBD2 (5 bases). Germline assignment: CDR1 SGHDT and CDR2 YYEEEE. Trimming stripped 4 bases from V and 8 bases from J, with 18 bases between. The CDR3 runs to 14 residues. Written as DNA, the CDR3 is TGTGCCAGCAGCGCACCGGGAACAAGAAATACCCAGTACTTC. Its translation is CASSAPGTRNTQYF.

At least ten counts were recorded for this clonotype. V is TRBV4-3 and J is TRBJ2-2; TRBD2 aligns across 8 bases. The V gene's germline CDR1 is LGHNA and CDR2 YSLEER. The CDR3 runs to 17 residues. Trimming removed 0 bases from V and 8 bases from J; junction bases left unmatched: 11. The CDR3 DNA reads TGCGCCAGCAGCCAAGATCGGCAGACCGGGAGGGGGGGGGAGCTGTTTTTT. This sequence encodes CASSQDRQTGRGGELFF.

This clonotype came up many times. The chain carries TRBV20-1 and TRBJ2-6, with D perhaps TRBD1 or TRBD2 (6 bases each). Germline CDR1 DFQATT, CDR2 SNEGSKA (reference sequence). The CDR3 has 14 amino acids. The V gene lost 5 bases and the J gene lost 1 base, with 9 bases spanning the gap. The CDR3 sequence is CSAVGGSGANVLTF. The CDR3 DNA sequence: TGCAGTGCTGTAGGGGGGTCTGGGGCCAACGTCCTGACTTTC.

This clonotype was seen a handful of times. The J gene is TRBJ2-2, the V gene TRBV6-1, with D possibly matching TRBD2 (7 bases). The V gene lost 2 bases and the J gene lost 0 bases, with 10 bases spanning the gap. The CDR3 loop spans 16 amino acids. Germline V gene data show CDR1 as MNHNS and CDR2 as SASEGT. The DNA for the CDR3 is TGTGCCAGCAGTGAAAGGGGGGGGGCGAACACCGGGGAGCTGTTTTTT. Residues: CASSERGGANTGELFF.